This T cell receptor (beta chain) was profiled in a study of blood T cell repertoires in COVID-19 (dated by TCRdb to about 2020). Regarding the study in general: Samples from collaborators originated in the United States, Italy and Spain and spanned both the acute and convalescent phases of COVID-19. The prospective study material was composed of cDNA or gDNA derived from T cells, B-cell-depleted T cells, or PBMCs. The dataset comprised deeply sampled blood TCRbeta repertoires from subjects exposed to, actively infected with, or recovered from COVID-19. A freely available public database, intended as a resource for researchers studying the immune response to SARS-CoV-2, is where the repertoires were released. Samples came from the ongoing ImmuneRACE study (first 160 participants) plus 1,254 subjects from 6 global collaborators. A de-identified subject ID, COVID-19 status, age in years and sex were almost always included in the sample metadata. Where available, HLA class I and class II types were obtained from metadata supplied by the sample provider rather than from assay-based typing. The paper as a whole reports these results and caveats: The quantity of clinical and demographic metadata differed by source and by participant and was supplied without curation.

CDR3 length: 16 amino acids, cysteine to phenylalanine. The retained sequence is limited to the CDR3, 48 bases, with the frame set at the first base. V is shortened by 8 bases, J by 1 base, and the region joining them spans 17 bases. In the germline V gene (reference sequence), CDR1 corresponds to LGHDT and CDR2 to YNNKEL. This clone was counted a few times. Its antigen has not been determined. Base qualities are not at hand, and no much larger clone is one base apart. TCRbeta CDR3 regions were amplified from genomic DNA by means of the immunoSEQ Assay, a bias-controlled multiplex PCR. In the original analysis: The number of nucleated cells in each sample was estimated from the amplification of reference gene primers within the assay. To quantify the absolute abundance of each unique TCRbeta CDR3 rearrangement, sequence reads were collapsed and filtered. For each sample, productive Simpson clonality was calculated as the square root of Simpson's diversity index across productive rearrangements. TCRdb holds this immuneACCESS table with in-frame rearrangements only. Some clones are missing; in checked studies, unresolved V genes explain under half, and the rest has no known cause. V, J and clone size are taken as reported in that table, and D and trimming were inferred from the DNA itself. The sample table holds around 300,000 clones, of which 75% to 90% were seen once. Less than 2.5% of the sample is in the top ten clones.

Whole blood was collected in K2EDTA tubes by collaborating institutions according to the institutions' own protocols. For TCRbeta analysis, collaborator samples were shipped as frozen whole blood, as isolated PBMCs, or as DNA extracted from either sample type. The clonotype originates from a man between 45 and 60 years old with acute or convalescent COVID-19. Sequencing was performed on peripheral blood. Recombination connected TRBV3-1 (or the pseudogene TRBV3-2) to TRBJ2-2; tentative D gene TRBD2, with 8 bases matching. The DNA reads as follows: TGTGCCAGCCACCAACAGGGGACTAGGAACACCGGGGAGCTGTTTTTT. It encodes CASHQQGTRNTGELFF.